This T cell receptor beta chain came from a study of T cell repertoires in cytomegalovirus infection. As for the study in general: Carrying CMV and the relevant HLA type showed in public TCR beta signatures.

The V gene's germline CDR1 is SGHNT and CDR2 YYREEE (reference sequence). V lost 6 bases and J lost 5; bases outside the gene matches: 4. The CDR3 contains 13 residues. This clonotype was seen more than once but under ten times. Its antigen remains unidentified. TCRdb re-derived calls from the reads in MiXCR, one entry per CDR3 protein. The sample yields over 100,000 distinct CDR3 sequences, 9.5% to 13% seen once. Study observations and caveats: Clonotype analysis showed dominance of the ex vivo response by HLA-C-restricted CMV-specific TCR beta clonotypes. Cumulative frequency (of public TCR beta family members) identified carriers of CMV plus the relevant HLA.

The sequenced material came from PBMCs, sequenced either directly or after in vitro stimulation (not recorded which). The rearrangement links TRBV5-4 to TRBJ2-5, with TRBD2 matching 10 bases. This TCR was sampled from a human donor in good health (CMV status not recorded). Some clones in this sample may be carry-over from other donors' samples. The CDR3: CASTLAGVETQYF. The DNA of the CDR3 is TGTGCCAGCACCCTAGCGGGAGTGGAGACCCAGTACTTC.